Sequencing of this TCR beta chain was carried out in a study of low-dose radiotherapy and immunotherapy resistance in tumors. Study background: Treatment of Cohort 2 consisted of 1 Gy per fraction every two weeks, amounting to 13 Gy over 26 weeks. While receiving nivolumab 240 mg every two weeks, patients also received ipilimumab 1 mg/kg every six weeks, both intravenously. Treatment included intravenous cyclophosphamide dosed at 200 mg/m2 every two weeks, one day before radiation and immunotherapy.

This CDR3 is built from 15 residues. V was clipped by 5 bases and J by 6 bases, with 20 bases between them. Per the germline V gene, CDR1 is SGHTA and CDR2 is FQGNSA. This clonotype has ten or more counts. Described time point: before trial treatment. Alpha- and beta-chain coverage of first-strand cDNA came from TRAV- and TRBV-specific primers. Using a constant-region primer together with a V-primer adapter, TCRs were subjected to about 20 PCR cycles of amplification. MiXCR was run by TCRdb on the reads, yielding one entry per CDR3 protein. The sample yields tens of thousands of distinct CDR3 sequences, about 25% seen once.

The chain uses TRBV7-2 and TRBJ2-7; the D gene is possibly TRBD1 (7 bases). This sample comprised PBMCs, obtained before treatment. This clonotype was sampled from a male donor with rectosigmoid adenocarcinoma. Here the CDR3 reads CASSPQGGQYREQYF. DNA for the CDR3: TGTGCCAGCAGCCCGCAGGGGGGACAGTATCGCGAGCAGTACTTC.